Listed here is a single TCR beta chain. These data come from a study of glioma-infiltrating T cells after dendritic cell vaccination. Across the whole study: The vaccine used monocyte-derived dendritic cells pulsed overnight with autologous tumor lysate.

The CDR3 has 17 amino acids. After removal of 3 bases from V and 1 base from J, the junction contained 4 bases not matched to a gene. The germline CDR1 and CDR2 sequences are LGHNA and YNFKEQ. The method was immunoSEQ multiplex PCR; TCRdb's version includes in-frame clones alone and lacks a portion of them. The sample has over 75,000 clones; 70% to 90% are singletons. Stated time point: after dendritic cell vaccination, including at tumor progression/relapse. This receptor was taken from a human donor with glioblastoma. The chain recombines TRBV4-2 with TRBJ2-5, with 14 nucleotides matching TRBD2. This specimen consisted of blood, obtained after dendritic cell vaccination. The CDR3 nucleotides are TGTGCCAGCAGCCATGGGACTAGCGGGGGAGCCCAAGAGACCCAGTACTTC. Translated: CASSHGTSGGAQETQYF.